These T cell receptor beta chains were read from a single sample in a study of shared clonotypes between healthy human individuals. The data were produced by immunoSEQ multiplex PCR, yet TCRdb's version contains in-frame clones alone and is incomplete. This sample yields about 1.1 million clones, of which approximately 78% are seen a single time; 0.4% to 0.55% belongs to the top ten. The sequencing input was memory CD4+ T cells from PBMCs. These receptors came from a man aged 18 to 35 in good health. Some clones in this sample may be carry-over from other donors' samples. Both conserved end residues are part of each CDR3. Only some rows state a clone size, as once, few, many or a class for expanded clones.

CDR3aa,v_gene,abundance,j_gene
CAWKRLAAQETQYF,TRBV30,-,TRBJ2-5
CASSPVVAGTYEQYF,TRBV5-1,-,TRBJ2-7
CASSSTTRPENEQYF,TRBV2,once,TRBJ2-7
CASSLLVSGEGGRTEAFF,TRBV7-2,-,TRBJ1-1
CASNPTGTSGMNEQFF,TRBV28,once,TRBJ2-1
CASQVGLTDTQYF,TRBV6-1,-,TRBJ2-3
CASSLYWRTRSYPVNTIYF,TRBV28,-,TRBJ1-3
CATSPLVNTEAFF,TRBV15,-,TRBJ1-1
CASSPSERKNTEAFF,TRBV7-9,few,TRBJ1-1
CASSPKGQSGGNTIYF,TRBV5-5,-,TRBJ1-3
CASSVYYEQYF,TRBV5-8,-,TRBJ2-7
CASSQEGGAYTDTQYF,TRBV4-1,-,TRBJ2-3
CASSLNSGRSPQFF,TRBV5-1,many,TRBJ2-1
CASSLIRETEAFF,TRBV7-8,-,TRBJ1-1
CASTPLEAGNWYEQYF,TRBV27,-,TRBJ2-7
CASSLGGGYGYTF,TRBV28,-,TRBJ1-2
CASRSQTYQETQYF,TRBV6-1,-,TRBJ2-5
CASSPPSRLELFF,TRBV18,-,TRBJ2-2
CASSLGGRVETQYF,TRBV28,-,TRBJ2-5
CASSPTAQGVVFF,TRBV5-1,-,TRBJ2-1
CAWSVLAQYNEQFF,TRBV30,once,TRBJ2-1
CASSFGGSSTDTQYF,TRBV28,-,TRBJ2-3
CASSGDSMAFF,TRBV27,-,TRBJ1-1